These 12 T cell receptor beta chains share one sample of origin, sequenced in a study of blood T cell repertoires in COVID-19. The repertoire was sequenced with immunoSEQ multiplex PCR; TCRdb's copy has only in-frame clones and lacks some. The profile covers some 320,000 clones, with roughly 89% appearing a single time and approximately 5.2% taken by the ten largest. Sequences were obtained from PBMCs or T cells enriched from blood (not recorded which). Source of these receptors: a man between 60 and 75 years old who had recovered from COVID-19.

This chain links TRBV4-2 with TRBJ1-1; D not certain. Germline loops: CDR1 LGHNA, CDR2 YNFKEQ. The CDR3 runs to 15 residues. The ends were cut back, 1 base at V and 1 base at J, with 10 bases in the middle. As DNA, the CDR3 is TGTGCCAGCAGCCAAGTTCGGGGAGCGAACACTGAAGCTTTCTTT. Protein product: CASSQVRGANTEAFF.

The gene calls are TRBV11-2 and TRBJ2-3, with D maybe TRBD2 (7 bases). The germline gives CDR1 SGHAT, CDR2 FQNNGV. V was pared by 1 base and J by 5 bases, with 13 bases between. The CDR3 extends over 15 amino acids. The CDR3 bases are TGTGCCAGCAGCTTAGTGGGAGGGGGAGTAGATACGCAGTATTTT. Amino acids: CASSLVGGGVDTQYF.

V gene TRBV16 combines with J gene TRBJ1-1; D gene uncertain. The CDR3 extends over 13 amino acids. The germline V gene has CDR1 KGHSY and CDR2 FQNENV. Trimming shortened V by 4 bases and J by 7 bases, and 13 bases separated the two germline ends. CDR3 amino acids: CASSPTPGLEAFF. The CDR3 nucleotides are TGTGCCAGCAGCCCCACCCCGGGTCTTGAAGCTTTCTTT.

The chain is built from TRBV5-1 and TRBJ1-2, with a possible D match to TRBD1 (6 bases). CDR1 and CDR2 (germline): SGHRS, YFSETQ. The germline V and J ends were trimmed by 2 bases and 8 bases, with 10 bases remaining between them. The CDR3 runs to 12 residues. CDR3 in amino acids: CASSFGQKGYTF. The CDR3, as DNA: TGCGCCAGCAGCTTCGGACAGAAGGGCTACACCTTC.

The rearrangement uses TRBV6-2 or TRBV6-3 and TRBJ2-1, with D possibly matching TRBD2 (6 bases). Germline CDR1 MNHEY, CDR2 SVGEGT. V was shortened by 2 bases and J by 7 bases, with 15 bases between the two germline ends. This CDR3 has 15 residues. Here the CDR3 reads CASSYPGVTGNEQFF. The CDR3, as DNA: TGTGCCAGCAGTTACCCGGGAGTAACGGGGAATGAGCAGTTCTTC.

The chain is built from TRBV7-9 and TRBJ1-1; D is unclear. V was trimmed by 2 bases and J by 0 bases, leaving 7 bases between them. Germline CDR1 reads SEHNR; CDR2 reads FQNEAQ (reference sequence). This CDR3 contains 14 residues. As DNA, the CDR3 is TGTGCCAGCAGCTTATCGGGGTTGAACACTGAAGCTTTCTTT. As protein: CASSLSGLNTEAFF.

The V call is TRBV11-3, the J call TRBJ2-7; 10 bases align to TRBD1. The V segment lost 5 bases and the J segment 7 bases; nucleotides outside the gene matches: 8. CDR3 size: 14 residues. Germline V gene sequence: CDR1 SGHNT, CDR2 YENEEA. In nucleotides, the CDR3 is TGTGCCAGCAGCCCACGGACAGGGGGAGGTGAGCAGTACTTC. This translates into CASSPRTGGGEQYF.

The rearrangement joins TRBV5-5 to TRBJ1-1; D is unclear. Trimming stripped 0 bases from V and 5 bases from J, with 14 bases between. There are 15 residues in the CDR3. Looked up from germline, CDR1 is SGHKS and CDR2 is YYEKEE (reference sequence). Here the CDR3 DNA reads TGTGCCAGCAGCTTGGTCTTCGGGTTGTGGACTGAAGCTTTCTTT. Amino acid sequence: CASSLVFGLWTEAFF.

V is TRBV18 and J is TRBJ2-1; 7 bases map to TRBD2. In germline, CDR1 is KGHSH, CDR2 LQKENI. CDR3 length: 13 amino acids. V was clipped by 3 bases and J by 8 bases; unmatched bases: 4. The CDR3 DNA reads TGTGCCAGCTCACCGACTAGCCTCGATGAGCAGTTCTTC. Translated: CASSPTSLDEQFF.

The chain employs TRBV7-2 and TRBJ2-5; D might be TRBD1 (5 bases). CDR1 is SGHTA and CDR2 is FQGNSA in the germline V gene. The CDR3 extends over 14 amino acids. Trimming shortened V by 5 bases and J by 0 bases, and 10 bases separated the two germline ends. CDR3 sequence: CASSKRQYQETQYF. CDR3 nucleotides: TGTGCCAGCAGCAAACGACAGTACCAAGAGACCCAGTACTTC.

V gene TRBV18 combines with J gene TRBJ1-4; no clear D. Germline-derived CDR1 and CDR2 are KGHSH and LQKENI. V dropped 0 bases and J dropped 5 bases, with 10 bases sitting between them. The CDR3 sequence is 15 residues long. The CDR3 region is CASSPPAGSNEKLFF. The CDR3 region has the DNA TGTGCCAGCTCACCACCGGCAGGCTCCAATGAAAAACTGTTTTTT.

The count of this clone is one. The V gene is TRBV5-1, the J gene TRBJ2-5, with no clear D. Trimming shortened V by 2 bases and J by 2 bases, and 7 bases separated the two germline ends. The CDR3 totals 13 residues. Germline V gene data show CDR1 as SGHRS and CDR2 as YFSETQ. The CDR3 region is CASSFGTQETQYF. CDR3 coding DNA: TGCGCCAGCAGCTTTGGTACACAAGAGACCCAGTACTTC.